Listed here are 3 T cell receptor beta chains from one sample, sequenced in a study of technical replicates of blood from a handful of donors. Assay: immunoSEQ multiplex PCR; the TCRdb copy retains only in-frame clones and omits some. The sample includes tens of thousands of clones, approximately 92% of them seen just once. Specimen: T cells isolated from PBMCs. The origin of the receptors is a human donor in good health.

The CDR3 coding sequence is TGTGCCAGCAGTTTATCGGGACTCACTAATGAGCAGTTCTTC. Its translation: CASSLSGLTNEQFF. This chain connects TRBV27 to TRBJ2-1; D may be TRBD2 (6 bases). This CDR3 region has 14 residues. The germline gives CDR1 MNHEY, CDR2 SMNVEV (reference sequence). V lost 0 bases, J lost 7 bases, and 10 bases lay in between.

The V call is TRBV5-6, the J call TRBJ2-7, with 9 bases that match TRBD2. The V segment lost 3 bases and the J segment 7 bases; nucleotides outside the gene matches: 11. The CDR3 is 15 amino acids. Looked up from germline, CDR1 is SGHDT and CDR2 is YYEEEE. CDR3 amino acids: CASSSLTSGLVEQYF. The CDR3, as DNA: TGTGCCAGCAGCTCACTTACTAGCGGGCTGGTTGAGCAGTACTTC.

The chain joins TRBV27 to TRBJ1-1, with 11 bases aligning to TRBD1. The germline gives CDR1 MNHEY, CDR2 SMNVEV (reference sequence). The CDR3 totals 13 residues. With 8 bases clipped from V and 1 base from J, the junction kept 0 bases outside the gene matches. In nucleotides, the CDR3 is TGTGCCAGCGGACAGGGGGCGAACACTGAAGCTTTCTTT. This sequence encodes CASGQGANTEAFF.